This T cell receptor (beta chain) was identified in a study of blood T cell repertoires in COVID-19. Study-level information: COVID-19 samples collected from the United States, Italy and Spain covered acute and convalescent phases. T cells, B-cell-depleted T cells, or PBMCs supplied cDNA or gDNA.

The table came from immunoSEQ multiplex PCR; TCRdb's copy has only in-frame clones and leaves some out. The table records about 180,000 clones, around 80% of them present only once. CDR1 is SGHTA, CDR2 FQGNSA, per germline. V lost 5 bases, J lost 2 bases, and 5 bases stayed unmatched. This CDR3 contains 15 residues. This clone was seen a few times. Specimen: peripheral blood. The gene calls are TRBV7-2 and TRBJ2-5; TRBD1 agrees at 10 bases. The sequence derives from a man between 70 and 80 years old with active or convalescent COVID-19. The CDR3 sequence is CASSRGQGWQETQYF. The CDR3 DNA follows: TGTGCCAGCAGCCGGGGACAGGGGTGGCAAGAGACCCAGTACTTC.